This T cell receptor (beta chain) was captured by sequencing in a study of blood T cell repertoires in COVID-19. Study at large: The United States, Italy and Spain were the sources of the acute and convalescent COVID-19 samples. PBMCs, B-cell-depleted T cells, or T cells were the source of the cDNA or gDNA that made up the material.

CDR3 size: 15 residues. The ends lost 4 bases at V and 1 base at J; junction bases unmatched: 3. CDR1 and CDR2 (germline): SGDLS, YYNGEE. The authors' processing: Scientists estimated how many nucleated cells there were by amplifying reference gene primers. Data came from immunoSEQ multiplex PCR; TCRdb stores just in-frame clones and leaves some out. Clone size and V and J calls were adopted from that table, with D and trimming inferred from the DNA. The table shows under 250,000 clones, with around 82% occurring only once. V gene TRBV9 combines with J gene TRBJ2-2, with 8 bases lining up with TRBD1. Sequenced input: peripheral blood. The receptor's source is a middle-aged woman with acute or convalescent COVID-19. CDR3 residues: CASSTRGLNTGELFF. The CDR3 DNA reads TGTGCCAGCAGCACCAGGGGGCTGAACACCGGGGAGCTGTTTTTT.